Sequencing of this T cell receptor (beta chain) was carried out in a study of blood T cell repertoires in COVID-19. Study overall: Italy, Spain and the United States were the sources of the convalescent and acute COVID-19 samples. PBMCs, B-cell-depleted T cells, or T cells provided the cDNA or gDNA that made up the material.

Germline V gives CDR1 LNHDA, CDR2 SQIVND (reference sequence). CDR3 size: 15 residues. V lost 2 bases, J lost 0 bases, and 8 bases lay in between. Methods used by the authors: Estimated nucleated cell counts came from reference gene primer amplification. Assay: immunoSEQ multiplex PCR; the TCRdb copy retains only in-frame clones and omits some. V and J calls and clone size are as listed in that table; D and trimming were resolved from the DNA. The repertoire holds about 440,000 clones, 90% seen once, with around 0.6% in the top ten. Recovered participants had two consecutive negative NP/OP PCR tests, healthcare professional clearance, or symptom resolution.

The clonotype comes from a man aged 18 to 35 who had recovered from COVID-19. Input material: PBMCs or T cells enriched from blood (not recorded which). The gene calls are TRBV19 and TRBJ2-1; D not resolved. The CDR3 here is CASSISENSYNEQFF. The CDR3 bases are TGTGCCAGTAGTATAAGCGAAAACTCCTACAATGAGCAGTTCTTC.